The clone carrying this T cell receptor (beta chain) was counted a few times. Its antigen is not known. The sample is drawn from a study of human T cells and chemical hapten exposure. Whole-study findings and limits: In comparison with controls, expanded TCRs gave rise to a significantly larger number of large CDR3 similarity clusters.

Time point here: patch test 2, 6 weeks after DPC sensitization. Treatment defined: therapeutic diphenylcyclopropenone sensitization with weekly scalp DPC. TCRdb re-analysed the RACE reads in MiXCR, keeping a single row per CDR3 protein. The sample lists approximately 350,000 distinct CDR3 sequences, around 6% seen once, with 4.5% to 6% in the top ten. This clonotype was obtained from a woman in her late teens or twenties with alopecia areata. Some clones in this sample may be carry-over from other donors' samples. Sample: whole blood, taken in connection with sensitization to the hapten diphenylcyclopropenone (DPC).

The CDR3 region is CASSPRKPEDRGHNEQFF. The CDR3 DNA sequence: TGTGCCAGCTCACCACGCAAGCCGGAGGACAGGGGCCACAATGAGCAGTTCTTC. The chain combines TRBV18 with TRBJ2-1; 9 bases fit TRBD1. This CDR3 region has 18 residues. V was pared by 1 base and J by 5 bases, with 12 bases of the junction left unmatched. The germline V gene has CDR1 KGHSH and CDR2 LQKENI.